Included here is one T cell receptor beta chain sequence, with context. Generated by immunoSEQ multiplex PCR, the TCRdb table keeps only in-frame clones and is missing some. The sample contains 100,000 to 120,000 clones, around 81% of which appear only once. The data originate from a study of blood T cell repertoires in COVID-19. Study at large: From the United States, Italy and Spain came samples of acute and convalescent COVID-19. The cDNA or gDNA used as material had been derived from T cells, B-cell-depleted T cells, or PBMCs.

The CDR3 has 15 residues. Germline loops: CDR1 SGHAT, CDR2 FQNNGV. The V end lost 0 bases, the J end lost 5 bases, and 11 bases lay between the germline ends. What was sequenced was peripheral blood. The clonotype comes from a woman aged 70-85 years with acute or convalescent COVID-19. The chain joins TRBV11-2 to TRBJ1-5, with D perhaps matching TRBD1 (6 bases). CDR3 in DNA: TGTGCCAGCAGCTTAGATGGGGGGGCATATCAGCCCCAGCATTTT. Amino acids: CASSLDGGAYQPQHF.